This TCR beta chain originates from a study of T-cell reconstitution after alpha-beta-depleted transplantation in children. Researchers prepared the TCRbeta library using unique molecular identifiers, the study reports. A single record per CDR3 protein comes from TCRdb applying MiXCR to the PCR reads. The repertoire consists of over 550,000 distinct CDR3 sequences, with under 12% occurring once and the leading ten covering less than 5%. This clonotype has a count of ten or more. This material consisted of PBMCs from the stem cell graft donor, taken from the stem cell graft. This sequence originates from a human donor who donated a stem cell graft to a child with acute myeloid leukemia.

Written as DNA, the CDR3 is TGTGCCAGCAGCTCGGACAGGGGAAATGAAAAACTGTTTTTT. Protein sequence: CASSSDRGNEKLFF. This chain links TRBV7-2 with TRBJ1-4; TRBD1 matches 9 bases. The J segment lost 5 bases and the V segment lost 4 bases, leaving 2 bases of the junction unmatched. The CDR3 is 14 amino acids. Germline CDR1 and CDR2: SGHTA and FQGNSA.